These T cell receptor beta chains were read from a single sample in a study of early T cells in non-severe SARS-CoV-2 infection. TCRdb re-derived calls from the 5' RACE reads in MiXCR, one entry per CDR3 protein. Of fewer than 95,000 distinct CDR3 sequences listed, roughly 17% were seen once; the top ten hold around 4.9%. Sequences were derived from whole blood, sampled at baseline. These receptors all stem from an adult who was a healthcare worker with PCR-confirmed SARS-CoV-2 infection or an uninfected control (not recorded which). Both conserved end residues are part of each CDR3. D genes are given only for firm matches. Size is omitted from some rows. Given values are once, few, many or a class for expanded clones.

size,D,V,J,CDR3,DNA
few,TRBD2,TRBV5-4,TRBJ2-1,CASTPGLAGSNEQFF,TGTGCCAGCACCCCGGGACTAGCGGGATCCAATGAGCAGTTCTTC
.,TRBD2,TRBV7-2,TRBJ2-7,CASSSGTYYEQYF,TGTGCCAGCAGCAGCGGGACTTACTACGAGCAGTACTTC
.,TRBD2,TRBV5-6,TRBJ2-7,CASSLGTSGNPYEQYF,TGTGCCAGCAGCCTAGGGACTAGCGGGAATCCCTACGAGCAGTACTTC
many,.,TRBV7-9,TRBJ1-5,CASSLGPDQPQHF,TGTGCCAGCAGCTTAGGACCCGATCAGCCCCAGCATTTT
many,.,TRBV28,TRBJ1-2,CASSLREHYYGYTF,TGTGCCAGCAGTCTCCGGGAGCACTACTATGGCTACACCTTC
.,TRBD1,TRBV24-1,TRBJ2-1,CATSDLGTGSYNEQFF,TGTGCCACCAGTGATTTGGGGACAGGGTCCTACAATGAGCAGTTCTTC
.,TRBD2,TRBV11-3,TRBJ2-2,CASSRSSGTQHTGELFF,TGTGCCAGCAGCAGATCTAGCGGGACACAACACACCGGGGAGCTGTTTTTT
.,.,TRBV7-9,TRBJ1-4,CASSLGRVNEKLFF,TGTGCCAGCAGCTTAGGGAGGGTTAATGAAAAACTGTTTTTT
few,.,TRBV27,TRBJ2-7,CASKGTSYEQYF,TGTGCCAGCAAGGGTACTTCCTACGAGCAGTACTTC
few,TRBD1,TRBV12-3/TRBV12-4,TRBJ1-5,CASRDRGNQPQHF,TGTGCCAGCAGAGACAGGGGAAATCAGCCCCAGCATTTT
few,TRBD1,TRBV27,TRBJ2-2,CASSALGQERLFF,TGTGCCAGCAGTGCATTGGGACAGGAGCGGCTGTTTTTT
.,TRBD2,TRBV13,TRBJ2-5,CASSKRGTSVETQYF,TGTGCCAGCAGCAAGAGAGGGACTAGCGTAGAGACCCAGTACTTC
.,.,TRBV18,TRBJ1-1,CASSPEAAYTEAFF,TGTGCCAGCTCACCAGAGGCGGCTTACACTGAAGCTTTCTTT
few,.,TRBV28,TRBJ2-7,CASSLSPRASSYEQYF,TGTGCCAGCAGTTTATCCCCAAGGGCGAGCTCCTACGAGCAGTACTTC
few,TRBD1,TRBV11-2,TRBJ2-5,CASSKPGQIRKTQYF,TGTGCCAGCAGCAAGCCGGGACAGATCCGGAAGACCCAGTACTTC
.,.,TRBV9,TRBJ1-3,CASSLTDVGNTIYF,TGTGCCAGCAGCCTGACGGACGTCGGAAACACCATATATTTT
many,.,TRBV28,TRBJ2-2,CASTLSQSGELFF,TGTGCCAGCACCCTTTCCCAGTCCGGGGAGCTGTTTTTT
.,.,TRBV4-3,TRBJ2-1,CASSLDPQRAYNEQFF,TGCGCCAGCAGCCTCGACCCCCAGCGGGCCTACAATGAGCAGTTCTTC
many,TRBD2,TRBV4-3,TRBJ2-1,CASSQGSGTNLDEQFF,TGCGCCAGCAGCCAAGGGTCCGGGACTAATCTCGATGAGCAGTTCTTC
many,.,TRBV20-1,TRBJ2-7,CSARDGPDNSEQYF,TGCAGTGCTAGGGACGGACCCGATAACTCCGAGCAGTACTTC
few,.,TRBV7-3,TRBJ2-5,CASSSGAEETQYF,TGTGCCAGCAGCTCCGGCGCGGAAGAGACCCAGTACTTC
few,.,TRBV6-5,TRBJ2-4,CASSYSGNLAKNIQYF,TGTGCCAGCAGTTACTCTGGCAACCTAGCCAAAAACATTCAGTACTTC
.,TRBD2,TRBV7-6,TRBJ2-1,CASSFGTGREGHEQFF,TGTGCCAGCAGCTTCGGGACTGGCAGGGAGGGGCATGAGCAGTTCTTC
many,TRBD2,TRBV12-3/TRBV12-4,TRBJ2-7,CASRSGTSGNPYEQYF,TGTGCCAGCAGGTCCGGGACTAGCGGGAATCCCTACGAGCAGTACTTC
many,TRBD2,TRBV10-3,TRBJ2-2,CAITKGLAGTGELFF,TGTGCCATCACCAAAGGACTAGCGGGCACCGGGGAGCTGTTTTTT
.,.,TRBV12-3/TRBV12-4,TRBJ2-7,CASRYRDIAYEQYF,TGTGCCAGCAGGTACCGGGACATCGCCTACGAGCAGTACTTC
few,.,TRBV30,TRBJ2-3,CAWGRGDTQYF,TGTGCCTGGGGTAGGGGAGATACGCAGTATTTT
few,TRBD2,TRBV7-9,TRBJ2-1,CASSSGGEQFF,TGTGCCAGCAGCAGCGGGGGCGAGCAGTTCTTC
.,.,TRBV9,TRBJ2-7,CAGDFNEQYF,TGTGCCGGAGATTTTAACGAGCAGTACTTC
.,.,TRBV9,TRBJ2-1,CASSPPAGNEQFF,TGTGCCAGCAGCCCCCCCGCGGGCAATGAGCAGTTCTTC
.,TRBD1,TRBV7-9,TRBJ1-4,CASSADRGRLKGNEKLFF,TGTGCCAGCAGCGCTGACAGGGGTCGGTTAAAGGGGAATGAAAAACTGTTTTTT
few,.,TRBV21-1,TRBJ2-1,CASTGLENEQFF,TGTGCCAGCACCGGCCTAGAGAACGAGCAGTTCTTC
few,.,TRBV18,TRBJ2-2,CASSPMDDGTGELFF,TGTGCCAGCTCACCAATGGACGACGGCACCGGGGAGCTGTTTTTT
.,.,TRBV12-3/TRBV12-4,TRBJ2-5,CASSLARAETQYF,TGTGCCAGCAGTTTGGCCAGGGCGGAGACCCAGTACTTC
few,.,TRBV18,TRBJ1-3,CASSRTGPGNTIYF,TGTGCCAGCTCACGGACGGGACCTGGAAACACCATATATTTT
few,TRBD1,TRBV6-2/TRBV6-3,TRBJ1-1,CASMELGQPTEAFF,TGTGCCAGCATGGAATTGGGACAGCCCACTGAAGCTTTCTTT
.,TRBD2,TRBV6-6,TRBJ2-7,CTSRPGGYEQYF,TGTACCAGCAGGCCGGGAGGCTACGAGCAGTACTTC
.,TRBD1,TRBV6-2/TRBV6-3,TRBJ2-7,CASSLTGTGSYEQYF,TGTGCCAGCAGTCTAACCGGGACAGGCTCCTACGAGCAGTACTTC
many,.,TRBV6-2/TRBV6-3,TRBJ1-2,CASRDIYGYTF,TGTGCCAGCAGGGACATCTATGGCTACACCTTC
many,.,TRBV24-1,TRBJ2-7,CATSDPSGFTYEQYF,TGTGCCACCAGTGACCCCTCGGGGTTTACCTACGAGCAGTACTTC
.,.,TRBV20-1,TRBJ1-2,CSASRQGTGGYTF,TGCAGTGCTAGTCGTCAGGGGACCGGCGGCTACACCTTC